One and the same sample provided the 5 T cell receptor beta chains below, sequenced in a study of regulatory T cells in long-lasting Graves disease. Investigators prepared the TCR beta libraries by applying iRepertoire HTBI primers and Arm-PCR of CDR3 regions. TCRdb recomputed calls from the multiplex PCR reads with MiXCR, one row per CDR3 protein. Of about 440,000 distinct CDR3 sequences in the sample, 15% are singletons; the top ten hold 16%. Time point of the sample: newly diagnosed GD, antithyroid drugs for less than 3 months. Generation of the TCR library employed RNA extracted from PBMCs. These same records also appear under a second study, on T cells in Graves' hyperthyroidism and ophthalmopathy.

The sequenced sample was peripheral blood mononuclear cells (PBMCs), obtained at new diagnosis, from a patient treated with antithyroid drugs. The receptors stem from a woman aged 25 to 45 with Graves disease.

This clonotype was seen only a few times. This chain connects TRBV2 to TRBJ2-4, with D hard to call. Trimming left V 7 bases short and J 0 bases short, with 16 bases between. CDR1 SNHLY and CDR2 FYNNEI come from the germline V gene. The CDR3 length is 16 residues. CDR3 bases: TGTGCCAGCATGGCAGTCACACGCATAGCCAAAAACATTCAGTACTTC. Protein product: CASMAVTRIAKNIQYF.

The chain is built from TRBV29-1 and TRBJ2-1; TRBD2 agrees at 8 bases. CDR3 length equals 12 residues. CDR1 is SQVTM, CDR2 ANQGSEA, per germline. J was trimmed by 7 bases and V by 6 bases; bases with no gene match: 5. CDR3 residues: CSVPKRENEQFF. DNA of the CDR3: TGCAGCGTCCCAAAGCGGGAGAATGAGCAGTTCTTC.

Many counts were recorded for this clonotype. The rearrangement joins TRBV11-3 to TRBJ2-1, with 8 bases fitting TRBD2. The CDR3 has 14 amino acids. V lost 5 bases and J lost 4; bases outside the gene matches: 4. Germline lookup yields CDR1 SGHNT and CDR2 YENEEA. CDR3 residues: CASSPGRGYNEQFF. The CDR3 DNA reads TGTGCCAGCAGCCCCGGGAGGGGGTACAATGAGCAGTTCTTC.

This clonotype showed up many times. The gene calls are TRBV6-1 and TRBJ2-3, with TRBD2 matching over 10 bases. CDR3 length equals 16 residues. The J segment lost 4 bases and the V segment lost 6 bases, leaving 10 bases of the junction unmatched. Germline V gene sequence: CDR1 MNHNS, CDR2 SASEGT. CDR3 coding DNA: TGTGCCAGCAGACCGGGACTAGCGCGAGGGTCAGATACGCAGTATTTT. This sequence encodes CASRPGLARGSDTQYF.

The table lists this clonotype with a few counts. V usage is TRBV18 and J usage is TRBJ1-1; D perhaps matches TRBD1 (6 bases). Germline CDR1 and CDR2: KGHSH and LQKENI. The CDR3 contains 16 residues. The ends were cut back, 6 bases at V and 0 bases at J, with 17 bases in the middle. The CDR3 spells CASSPQGGIMNTEAFF. DNA of the CDR3: TGTGCCAGCTCCCCCCAAGGGGGAATCATGAACACTGAAGCTTTCTTT.